The 27 T cell receptor beta chains below were found in one sample sequenced in a study of response to subunit inactivated influenza vaccine. Each CDR3 protein is one row after TCRdb ran MiXCR on the RT-PCR reads. Here the sample spans about 540,000 distinct CDR3 sequences, roughly 25% being singletons. This sample also appeared in a second study, on T cells expressing NK-cell markers. That work states: 5'RACE template switching built TCR beta cDNA with unique molecular identifiers.

The material was CD4+ T cells sorted from PBMCs, obtained about 12 days after vaccination. The receptors derive from a man in his forties or fifties who received an inactivated influenza vaccine.

The chain couples TRBV4-3 to TRBJ2-7; unclear D gene. V lost 0 bases and J lost 1, with 7 bases in between. The CDR3 contains 14 residues. The germline V gene has CDR1 LGHNA and CDR2 YSLEER. The CDR3 nucleotides are TGCGCCAGCAGCCAAGAAAGTAAGTCCTACGAGCAGTACTTC. Its protein product is CASSQESKSYEQYF.

The sample holds one count of this clonotype. The chain couples TRBV6-1 to TRBJ1-1, with D unresolved. This CDR3 comprises 17 residues. V shed 1 base and J shed 7 bases, with 22 bases lying between them. Per germline, CDR1 MNHNS and CDR2 SASEGT. The CDR3 DNA reads TGTGCCAGCAGTGAAGGGACGGTGGTTAGAAGGTCGGTTGAAGCTTTCTTT. It encodes CASSEGTVVRRSVEAFF.

The chain recombines TRBV15 with TRBJ2-5; 8 bases line up with TRBD1. There are 15 residues in the CDR3. Germline values: CDR1 LNHNV, CDR2 YYDKDF (reference sequence). Trimming removed 1 base from V and 5 bases from J; junction bases left unmatched: 6. The CDR3 region is CATSRGQGWSETQYF. CDR3 DNA: TGTGCCACCAGCAGAGGACAGGGGTGGAGCGAGACCCAGTACTTC. The full variable domain, completed using reference TRBV15 and TRBJ2-5, is DAMVIQNPRYQVTQFGKPVTLSCSQTLNHNVMYWYQQKSSQAPKLLFHYYDKDFNNEADTPDNFQSRRPNTSFCFLDIRSPGLGDTAMYLCATSRGQGWSETQYFGPGTRLLVL.

This rearrangement joins TRBV10-3 to TRBJ1-6; no clear D gene. V was trimmed by 5 bases and J by 0 bases, leaving 23 bases between them. The CDR3 contains 20 residues. Germline V gives CDR1 ENHRY, CDR2 SYGVKD. The DNA for the CDR3 is TGTGCCATCAGTTCATCCTTGCCAACCAGGCGCAGCTCCTATAATTCACCCCTCCACTTT. Translation: CAISSSLPTRRSSYNSPLHF.

The chain has TRBV7-2 and TRBJ1-1; no definite D call. V was cut by 4 bases and J by 10 bases, with 19 bases left in between. The CDR3 runs to 14 residues. Germline V gene data show CDR1 as SGHTA and CDR2 as FQGNSA. As DNA, the CDR3 is TGTGCCAGCAGCTCCGATTTCTATCGAGGTGGAGCTTTCTTT. Its translation is CASSSDFYRGGAFF.

The CDR3 spells CSARSRLSTDTQYF. CDR3 sequence (DNA): TGCAGTGCTAGAAGTCGACTAAGCACAGATACGCAGTATTTT. The V call is TRBV20-1, the J call TRBJ2-3; maybe TRBD2 (5 bases). Germline V gene sequence: CDR1 DFQATT, CDR2 SNEGSKA (reference sequence). The length of the CDR3 is 14 residues. The V and J ends lost 2 bases and 0 bases respectively, with 9 bases between them.

This chain uses TRBV7-2 with TRBJ2-3, with D possibly matching TRBD2 (7 bases). The germline CDR1 and CDR2 sequences are SGHTA and FQGNSA. The V gene lost 2 bases and the J gene lost 3 bases, with 12 bases spanning the gap. This CDR3 comprises 15 residues. CDR3 amino acids: CASSLWGRGTDTQYF. The DNA of the CDR3 is TGTGCCAGCAGCTTATGGGGGCGGGGGACAGATACGCAGTATTTT.

The rearrangement joins TRBV28 to TRBJ2-1, with D unclear. The CDR3 extends over 14 amino acids. Germline CDR1 and CDR2: MDHEN and SYDVKM. V was clipped by 3 bases and J by 3 bases, with 9 bases between them. This CDR3 reads CASSFTGYYNEQFF. The CDR3 bases are TGTGCCAGCAGTTTCACGGGTTACTACAATGAGCAGTTCTTC.

CDR3 nucleotides: TGTGCCAGCAGCCACTGGGACAGGGGAAGTGAGACCCAGTACTTC. Amino acids: CASSHWDRGSETQYF. The J gene is TRBJ2-5, the V gene TRBV7-6, with TRBD1 matching over 10 bases. Trimming took 5 bases from V and 5 from J; bases not matched to a gene: 8. The CDR3 is 15 amino acids. The germline V gene has CDR1 SGHVS and CDR2 FNYEAQ.

This clonotype has a single count. The chain employs TRBV12-3 or TRBV12-4 and TRBJ2-5; no definite D call. This CDR3 is built from 14 residues. The ends were cut back, 2 bases at V and 1 base at J, with 8 bases in the middle. CDR3 in amino acids: CASSLWTTQETQYF. CDR3 in DNA: TGTGCCAGCAGTTTATGGACCACCCAAGAGACCCAGTACTTC.

This clonotype was picked up a small number of times. This CDR3 reads CASSLRGLRGANVLTF. In nucleotides, the CDR3 is TGCGCCAGCAGCTTGAGGGGGTTGAGAGGGGCCAACGTCCTGACTTTC. The chain links TRBV5-1 to TRBJ2-6, with D possibly being TRBD1 (6 bases). This CDR3 spans 16 amino acids. Germline lookup yields CDR1 SGHRS and CDR2 YFSETQ. Trimming left V 1 base short and J 4 bases short, with 12 bases between.

This chain links TRBV5-1 with TRBJ2-3, with 7 bases fitting TRBD1. The germline V gene has CDR1 SGHRS and CDR2 YFSETQ. J was trimmed by 5 bases and V by 6 bases; bases with no gene match: 3. The CDR3 totals 12 residues. CDR3 DNA sequence: TGCGCCAGCACAGGGGGTGGAGATACGCAGTATTTT. Residues: CASTGGGDTQYF.

This clonotype turned up a few times. The chain carries TRBV11-1 and TRBJ1-1; no firm D call. The CDR3 length is 14 residues. V was trimmed by 8 bases and J by 0 bases, leaving 13 bases between them. Germline lookup yields CDR1 SGHAT and CDR2 FQDESV (reference sequence). The DNA for the CDR3 is TGTGCCAGCCGATGGAGCGTTATGAACACTGAAGCTTTCTTT. Amino acid sequence: CASRWSVMNTEAFF.

This clonotype was observed at least ten times. This chain connects TRBV14 to TRBJ1-1; D might be TRBD1 (6 bases). The CDR3 covers 19 residues. Germline CDR1 reads SGHDN; CDR2 reads FVKESK. V lost 0 bases to trimming and J lost 2 bases, with 22 bases between them. The CDR3 protein is CASSQDVKDLRGLNTEAFF. CDR3 bases: TGTGCCAGCAGCCAAGATGTTAAAGATTTACGGGGGCTTAACACTGAAGCTTTCTTT.

The table lists this clonotype with a few counts. The chain combines TRBV7-2 with TRBJ2-1; 7 nucleotides align to TRBD1. Germline V gives CDR1 SGHTA, CDR2 FQGNSA. CDR3 length: 15 residues. Losses at the gene ends were 2 bases for V and 5 bases for J; bases not matched to a gene: 6. The CDR3 DNA follows: TGTGCCAGCAGCTTATCCGGGACAGCGAACAATGAGCAGTTCTTC. It encodes CASSLSGTANNEQFF.

This clonotype was seen more than once but under ten times. This chain joins TRBV3-1 and TRBJ1-1; D may be TRBD1 (6 bases). The CDR3 totals 14 residues. V dropped 6 bases and J dropped 1 base, with 12 bases sitting between them. Germline V gene lookup returns CDR1 LGHDT and CDR2 YNNKEL (reference sequence). The CDR3 region has the DNA TGTGCCAGCAGTTTTTTACAGGGGAACACTGAAGCTTTCTTT. It is translated as CASSFLQGNTEAFF.

This clonotype was found a few times. The chain combines TRBV4-3 with TRBJ1-6; tentatively, D is TRBD1 (6 bases). The CDR3 consists of 16 residues. Trimming shortened V by 1 base and J by 7 bases, and 14 bases separated the two germline ends. Germline V gene lookup returns CDR1 LGHNA and CDR2 YSLEER. As DNA, the CDR3 is TGCGCCAGCAGCCAAGTAGATATCAGGGGAAATTCACCCCTCCACTTT. This sequence encodes CASSQVDIRGNSPLHF.

This clonotype was counted a few times. The V call is TRBV12-3 or TRBV12-4, the J call TRBJ2-1; D unclear. Between the trimmed V and J ends, which lost 6 bases and 9 bases, there was a span of 9 bases. The length of the CDR3 is 11 residues. CDR3 sequence (DNA): TGTGCCAGCAGGTATACCAGTGAGCAGTTCTTC. This encodes CASRYTSEQFF.

This clonotype was detected a few times. This chain joins TRBV7-9 and TRBJ2-1, with 12 bases lining up with TRBD1. V was clipped by 1 base and J by 10 bases; unmatched bases: 8. CDR1 SEHNR and CDR2 FQNEAQ come from the germline V gene (reference sequence). The CDR3 is made up of 16 amino acids. The CDR3 DNA reads TGTGCCAGCAGCTTAGGCGGGACAGGGGGCTTGAGAGAGCAGTTCTTC. It translates to CASSLGGTGGLREQFF.

This chain uses TRBV4-1 with TRBJ1-6, with D tentatively TRBD1 (6 bases). Germline CDR1 reads MGHRA; CDR2 reads YSYEKL. The CDR3 extends over 15 amino acids. V lost 4 bases and J 6 bases, leaving 13 bases between the germline ends. CDR3 in amino acids: CASSRGAQVNSPLHF. The CDR3 region has the DNA TGCGCCAGCAGCCGGGGGGCACAGGTTAATTCACCCCTCCACTTT.

The rearrangement joins TRBV12-3 or TRBV12-4 to TRBJ1-6; D is undetermined. The CDR3 sequence is 12 residues long. Trimming stripped 6 bases from V and 11 bases from J, with 11 bases between. Written as DNA, the CDR3 is TGTGCCAGCAGGGGAGAGAGCCCACCCCTCCACTTT. As protein: CASRGESPPLHF.

The rearrangement links TRBV12-3 or TRBV12-4 to TRBJ2-3, with 10 nucleotides matching TRBD2. The CDR3 covers 15 residues. The V segment lost 9 bases and the J segment 2 bases; nucleotides outside the gene matches: 8. CDR3 DNA sequence: TGTGCCAGTAGAAAACTAGCGGGGAACACAGATACGCAGTATTTT. Translating it yields CASRKLAGNTDTQYF.

This sequence joins TRBV6-1 and TRBJ2-3; 8 nucleotides line up with TRBD1. Germline assignment: CDR1 MNHNS and CDR2 SASEGT. V lost 6 bases, J lost 4 bases, and 9 bases stayed unmatched. CDR3 length: 15 amino acids. The CDR3 loop reads CASRPYGQGADTQYF. As DNA, the CDR3 is TGTGCCAGCAGGCCCTACGGACAGGGAGCAGATACGCAGTATTTT.

This clonotype was seen a few times. The chain recombines TRBV6-1 with TRBJ1-1; the D gene is possibly TRBD1 (5 bases). Looked up from germline, CDR1 is MNHNS and CDR2 is SASEGT. This CDR3 region has 14 residues. Trimming removed 2 bases from V and 8 bases from J, with 15 bases in between. CDR3 nucleotide sequence: TGTGCCAGCAGTGAATCTGGGGGTTTCGGAGAAGCTTTCTTT. Amino acid sequence: CASSESGGFGEAFF.

The chain is built from TRBV2 and TRBJ2-1; tentative D call: TRBD1 (6 bases). The CDR3 has 15 amino acids. Trimming cost V 6 bases and J 4 bases, with 16 bases left between them. Germline loops: CDR1 SNHLY, CDR2 FYNNEI. The CDR3 DNA reads as TGTGCCAGCAGCAAACAGGGCTTGGGATACAATGAGCAGTTCTTC. Protein sequence: CASSKQGLGYNEQFF.

This clonotype was observed a few times. The chain has TRBV10-3 and TRBJ2-5, with a weak D call TRBD1 (5 bases). CDR1 is ENHRY and CDR2 is SYGVKD in the germline V gene. The CDR3 extends over 14 amino acids. V gave up 0 bases and J gave up 5 bases, with 10 bases separating them. Here the CDR3 DNA reads TGTGCCATCAGTGAGTCGAGGCAGGGTGAGACCCAGTACTTC. Its translation: CAISESRQGETQYF.

The chain uses TRBV13 and TRBJ1-1; D possibly corresponds to TRBD1 (5 bases). The V gene lost 5 bases and the J gene lost 8 bases, with 15 bases spanning the gap. From germline, CDR1 is PRHDT and CDR2 FYEKMQ (reference sequence). CDR3 length: 13 amino acids. CDR3 in DNA: TGTGCCAGCAGCCCAGTCGGGCGGGGGGAAGCTTTCTTT. Encoded protein: CASSPVGRGEAFF.